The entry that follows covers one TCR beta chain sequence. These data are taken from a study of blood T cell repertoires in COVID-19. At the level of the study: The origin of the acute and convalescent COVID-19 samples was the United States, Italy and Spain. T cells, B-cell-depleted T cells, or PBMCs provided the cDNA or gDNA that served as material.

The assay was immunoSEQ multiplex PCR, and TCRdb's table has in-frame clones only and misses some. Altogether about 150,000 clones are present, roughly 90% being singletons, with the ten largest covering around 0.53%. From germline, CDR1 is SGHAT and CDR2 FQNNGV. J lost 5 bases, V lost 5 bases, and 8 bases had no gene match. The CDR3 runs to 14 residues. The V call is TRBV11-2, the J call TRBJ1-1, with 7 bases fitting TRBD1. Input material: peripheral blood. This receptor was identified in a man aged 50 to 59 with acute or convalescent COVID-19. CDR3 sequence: CASSPLRQGTEAFF. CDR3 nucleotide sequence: TGTGCCAGCAGCCCGCTCCGACAGGGTACTGAAGCTTTCTTT. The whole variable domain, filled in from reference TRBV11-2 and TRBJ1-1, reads EAGVAQSPRYKIIEKRQSVAFWCNPISGHATLYWYQQILGQGPKLLIQFQNNGVVDDSQLPKDRFSAERLKGVDSTLKIQPAKLEDSAVYLCASSPLRQGTEAFFGQGTRLTVV.